The 20 T cell receptor beta chains reported below all come from one sample, sequenced in a study of read filtering for tumor transcriptome and immune sequencing. The library was built from roughly 400 ng RNA with molecular barcoded adaptors for alpha/delta and beta/gamma chains. TCRdb re-called the reads through MiXCR, storing one row per CDR3 protein. The sample contains about 30,000 distinct CDR3 sequences, around a sixth of which appear only once. What was sequenced was a population of CD138-negative cells sorted from bone marrow. The origin of the receptors is a donor aged 40 or over with multiple myeloma.

This clonotype was observed a few times. A much bigger clone sits one base away, suggesting this may be a read error. The chain has TRBV5-1 and TRBJ1-2, with 10 bases fitting TRBD1. Germline V gives CDR1 SGHRS, CDR2 YFSETQ. With 4 bases clipped from V and 3 bases from J, the junction kept 3 bases outside the gene matches. This CDR3 is built from 14 residues. CDR3 region: CASSGGQGDYGYTF. In DNA, the CDR3 is TGCGCCAGCAGCGGCGGACAGGGGGACTATGGCTACACCTTC.

At least ten counts were recorded for this clonotype. This chain connects TRBV28 to TRBJ2-4, with TRBD2 matching 7 bases. The junction had 7 bases not matched to a gene; V was cut back by 5 bases and J by 0 bases. In germline, CDR1 is MDHEN, CDR2 SYDVKM. The CDR3 contains 16 residues. The chain's CDR3 is CASSRSSGEAKNIQYF. CDR3 DNA: TGTGCCAGCAGTCGCTCTAGCGGAGAAGCCAAAAACATTCAGTACTTC. The complete variable domain, with remaining parts taken from reference TRBV28 and TRBJ2-4, reads DVKVTQSSRYLVKRTGEKVFLECVQDMDHENMFWYRQDPGLGLRLIYFSYDVKMKEKGDIPEGYSVSREKKERFSLILESASTNQTSMYLCASSRSSGEAKNIQYFGAGTRLSVL.

Concerning this clonotype: The junction shows a germline mismatch at one end, possibly a read error. V is TRBV5-5 and J is TRBJ2-7; possibly TRBD2 for D (5 bases). The germline V gene encodes CDR1 SGHKS and CDR2 YYEKEE (reference sequence). This CDR3 has 15 amino acids. DNA for the CDR3: TGTGCCGGCAGCCTGGATGCGAGGGCCTCCTACGAGCAGTACTTC. It specifies CAGSLDARASYEQYF. Drawing the rest from reference TRBV5-5 and TRBJ2-7, the complete variable domain is DAGVTQSPTHLIKTRGQQVTLRCSPISGHKSVSWYQQVLGQGPQFIFQYYEKEERGRGNFPDRFSARQFPNYSSELNVNALLLGDSALYLCAGSLDARASYEQYFGPGTRLTVT.

Ten or more counts support this clonotype. This chain uses TRBV5-1 with TRBJ2-7, with D tentatively TRBD1 or TRBD2 (5 bases each). This CDR3 has 15 amino acids. Germline V lookup: CDR1 SGHRS, CDR2 YFSETQ. V was shortened by 1 base and J by 0 bases, with 11 bases between the two germline ends. CDR3 region: CASSLRPGSSYEQYF. In DNA, the CDR3 is TGCGCCAGCAGCTTGAGGCCAGGGAGCTCCTACGAGCAGTACTTC.

This clonotype was counted many times. CDR3 in amino acids: CASSHGRGIPPYEQYF. CDR3 nucleotides: TGCGCCAGCAGCCATGGCCGGGGGATACCCCCCTACGAGCAGTACTTC. The rearrangement uses TRBV4-1 and TRBJ2-7, with a weak D call TRBD2 (6 bases). The CDR3 is made up of 16 amino acids. The germline gives CDR1 MGHRA, CDR2 YSYEKL. The germline V and J ends were trimmed by 3 bases and 2 bases, with 17 bases remaining between them.

This clonotype was observed at least ten times. The J gene is TRBJ2-1, the V gene TRBV11-2; no reliable D call. The germline CDR1 and CDR2 sequences are SGHAT and FQNNGV. Trimming shortened V by 5 bases and J by 6 bases, and 14 bases separated the two germline ends. The CDR3 length is 14 residues. CDR3 DNA sequence: TGTGCCAGCAGCCCCATTCCCGGGTCCAATGAGCAGTTCTTC. Protein product: CASSPIPGSNEQFF.

This clonotype came up many times. The V gene is TRBV19, the J gene TRBJ2-5; D might be TRBD1 (6 bases). Germline CDR1 and CDR2: LNHDA and SQIVND (reference sequence). V was pared by 8 bases and J by 8 bases, with 24 bases between. The CDR3 extends over 15 amino acids. This chain's CDR3 is CASSLTGGQLATQYF. CDR3 DNA: TGTGCCAGTTCCCTGACCGGCGGACAGTTAGCAACCCAGTACTTC.

There are a few counts of this clonotype. The chain recombines TRBV10-3 with TRBJ2-3; 12 bases map to TRBD2. Germline V CDR1 and CDR2: ENHRY, SYGVKD. V shed 5 bases, J shed 5 bases, and the junction held 11 bases outside the gene matches. The CDR3 runs 17 residues. CDR3 sequence reads: CAISSGLAGWVEDTQYF. CDR3 nucleotide sequence: TGTGCCATCAGTTCCGGACTAGCGGGATGGGTCGAAGATACGCAGTATTTT.

This clonotype came up many times. The J gene is TRBJ2-1, the V gene TRBV11-2; D perhaps matches TRBD1 (6 bases). The CDR3 covers 14 residues. Trimming took off 1 base at V and 8 bases at J, with 12 bases between the two ends. Germline assignment: CDR1 SGHAT and CDR2 FQNNGV. The DNA of the CDR3 is TGTGCCAGCAGCTTAGGTTCCAGGGGCGATGAGCAGTTCTTC. Its translation is CASSLGSRGDEQFF.

As for this clonotype: The junction shows a germline mismatch at one end, possibly a read error. The chain links TRBV30 to TRBJ1-5; the D gene is possibly TRBD1 (5 bases). The CDR3 spans 12 residues. The germline V gene encodes CDR1 GTSNPN and CDR2 SVGIG (reference sequence). For the CDR3, the DNA is TGTGCCTGCGGGACGATCAATCAGCCCCGGCATTTT. Its protein is CACGTINQPRHF. Full variable domain (rest looked up from reference TRBV30 and TRBJ1-5): SQTIHQWPATLVQPVGSPLSLECTVEGTSNPNLYWYRQAAGRGLQLLFYSVGIGQISSEVPQNLSASRPQDRQFILSSKKLLLSDSGFYLCACGTINQPRHFGDGTRLSIL.

The CDR3: CATSDWDATYEQYF. The CDR3 region has the DNA TGTGCCACCAGTGACTGGGACGCAACCTACGAGCAGTACTTC. The genes are TRBV24-1 and TRBJ2-7; D might be TRBD1 or TRBD2, each matching 5 bases. The ends were cut back, 4 bases at V and 2 bases at J, with 11 bases in the middle. Germline-derived CDR1 and CDR2 are KGHDR and SFDVKD. The CDR3 has 14 amino acids.

J is TRBJ2-3 and V is TRBV2; D unclear. Deletions cut 5 bases from V and 4 bases from J, with 13 bases between. The CDR3 has 14 residues. From germline, CDR1 is SNHLY and CDR2 FYNNEI. DNA for the CDR3: TGTGCCAGCAGTATCGTAGGGTCGCCAGATACGCAGTATTTT. Encoded protein: CASSIVGSPDTQYF.

This clonotype has at least ten counts. The chain uses TRBV11-2 and TRBJ2-5, with 16 bases identical to TRBD2. The V gene's germline CDR1 is SGHAT and CDR2 FQNNGV. The CDR3 loop spans 17 amino acids. V gave up 4 bases and J gave up 7 bases; unmatched junction bases: 9. CDR3 coding DNA: TGTGCCAGCAGCTCCCGAATCGGGACTAGCGGGGGGGGGACCCAGTACTTC. It translates to CASSSRIGTSGGGTQYF.

This clonotype was recorded at least ten times. The genes are TRBV5-5 and TRBJ2-2, with 8 nucleotides matching TRBD2. Trimming at V came to 0 bases and at J to 5 bases, leaving 12 bases not matched to a gene. Germline CDR1 and CDR2: SGHKS and YYEKEE (reference sequence). The CDR3 covers 18 residues. CDR3 sequence reads: CASSLVGGGLLATGELFF. The CDR3 DNA follows: TGTGCCAGCAGCTTGGTGGGCGGGGGGCTGCTAGCGACCGGGGAGCTGTTTTTT.

On this clonotype itself: This may arise from a read error, as a much more abundant clone is one base away. This is likely a read error, given that the CDR3 carries no conserved phenylalanine or tryptophan at its end. CDR3 amino acids: CASSPVGSNTEAFS. Written as DNA, the CDR3 is TGCGCCAGCAGCCCAGTTGGGTCGAACACTGAAGCTTTCTCT. The chain carries TRBV4-1 and TRBJ1-1, with unresolved D. The CDR3 is made up of 14 amino acids. Trimming left V 4 bases short and J 1 base short, with 10 bases between. The V gene's germline CDR1 is MGHRA and CDR2 YSYEKL.

This clonotype was detected only a few times. This chain joins TRBV29-1 and TRBJ1-2; D remains unclear. The V gene lost 5 bases and the J gene lost 0 bases, with 25 bases spanning the gap. This CDR3 contains 18 residues. Germline V gene sequence: CDR1 SQVTM, CDR2 ANQGSEA. Written as DNA, the CDR3 is TGCAGCGTTCCACTTCTGGGTCTTTCTCTAAGAGCTAACTATGGCTACACCTTC. Residues: CSVPLLGLSLRANYGYTF.

This clonotype was observed a single time. A clone one base away is much larger, so this may be a read error. The V call is TRBV20-1, the J call TRBJ1-6, with D unresolved. Germline V gene data show CDR1 as DFQATT and CDR2 as SNEGSKA (reference sequence). The CDR3 totals 13 residues. Trimming cost V 2 bases and J 7 bases, with 9 bases left between them. The CDR3 DNA reads TGCAGTGCTAGAACGGAGGGAAATTCACCCCTCCACTTT. It encodes CSARTEGNSPLHF.

This clonotype was recorded many times. The V call is TRBV2, the J call TRBJ2-7, with D perhaps matching TRBD1 (5 bases). This CDR3 has 14 amino acids. V was shortened by 1 base and J by 3 bases, with 10 bases between the two germline ends. CDR1 and CDR2 (germline): SNHLY, FYNNEI. This chain's CDR3 is CASSEGGRNYEQYF. Written as DNA, the CDR3 is TGTGCCAGCAGTGAAGGGGGCAGGAACTACGAGCAGTACTTC.

This clonotype was recorded a few times. Being one base from a much bigger clone, this may be a read error. The gene calls are TRBV13 and TRBJ2-1, with 14 bases identical to TRBD2. The CDR3 totals 20 residues. Germline lookup yields CDR1 PRHDT and CDR2 FYEKMQ (reference sequence). In DNA form, the CDR3 reads TGTGCCAGCAGCTCGGGACTAGCGGGAGATGGGGCCGACCCCTACTATGAGCAGTTCTTC. Translating it yields CASSSGLAGDGADPYYEQFF.

The table lists this clonotype with many counts. The chain is built from TRBV28 and TRBJ1-5; tentative D call: TRBD1 (6 bases). Germline V gene sequence: CDR1 MDHEN, CDR2 SYDVKM. The CDR3 has 16 amino acids. Trimming stripped 5 bases from V and 1 base from J, with 15 bases between. CDR3 DNA sequence: TGTGCCAGCAGTCCCGAGGGGGGGGGGAGCAATCAGCCCCAGCATTTT. Its translation is CASSPEGGGSNQPQHF.